This entry is about one T cell receptor (beta chain). This clonotype was seen at least ten times. No antigen is known for it. No base quality values were provided; no much bigger clone lies one nucleotide off. The time point label for this specimen denotes: persistent/refractory GD, antithyroid drugs over 5 years with positive TRAb. For both TCR sequencing and RNA sequencing, RNA was extracted from PBMCs using TRIzol. The diagnosis of Graves' disease was made according to American Thyroid Association guidelines. Recruitment of patients was carried out at an endocrinology department in Xi'an, China. Each patient gave approximately 10 milliliters of peripheral blood, collected in an EDTA anticoagulant tube. Ficoll Paque Plus density gradient separation was used to isolate PBMCs, and no additional T cell sorting was done. RNA quality was checked with an Agilent 2100 Bioanalyzer and agarose gel, and concentration with a NanoDrop 2000.

Deletion took 4 bases off V and 6 bases off J, with a span of 9 bases between the germline ends. The CDR3 runs 12 residues from the cysteine to the phenylalanine. Left in the record is the CDR3 DNA by itself, 36 bases read in frame from the first base. Taken from the germline V gene, the CDR1 and CDR2 loops are SNHLY and FYNNEI. The record originates from a study of regulatory T cells in long-lasting Graves disease (dated by TCRdb to 2020 to 2023). Study-level background: Persistent Graves' disease meant more than 5 years of antithyroid drug treatment with TSH receptor autoantibodies that stayed positive. This study used TCR sequencing and RNA sequencing of peripheral blood to compare persistent Graves' disease patients against newly diagnosed Graves' disease patients. The study was conducted in China and was registered as a clinical trial. A total of about 35 samples underwent TCR sequencing, from 13 patients with persistent Graves' disease and approximately 20 patients with newly diagnosed Graves' disease. Persistent Graves' disease patients in the clinical cohort had taken antithyroid drugs for roughly ten years on average. The paper as a whole reports these results and caveats: Persistent patients shared more public clonotypes among themselves (2,741) than newly diagnosed patients did (approximately 870). Because the primary lesion, thyroid tissue, could not be accessed, the study looked at peripheral blood alone. Sequencing and analysis were restricted to the TCR beta chain. Lower TCR Shannon entropy and fewer highly expanded clones were observed in persistent Graves' disease patients than in newly diagnosed patients, which suggested clonal expansion. As a limitation, the authors acknowledged that the small sample size may reduce accuracy. Persistent disease showed preferential use of TRBV28, TRBJ1-2 and TRBJ2-5, whereas newly diagnosed disease favored TRBV20-1 and TRBJ2-1.

Library preparation employed multiplex PCR. Reads for this sample came from an Illumina HiSeq 4000. iRepertoire HTBI primers and Arm-PCR amplification of CDR3 regions were used to construct TCR beta libraries. Before sequencing, the PCR products went through gel purification. Per the source publication's procedure: Gene usage analysis of CDR3 amino acid clonotypes relied on the roughly 58 TRBV and 12 to 15 TRBJ segments identified across samples. Filtered high-quality paired reads were merged into contigs using COPE and FqMerger. BLAST was used to align contigs to IMGT TRBV, TRBD and TRBJ reference genes, and CDR3 was defined according to IMGT. Highly expanded clones were defined as clonotypes with a frequency above 0.1%. Shannon entropy was used to measure repertoire diversity, and the Gini coefficient was used to measure V-J evenness. A clonotype found in more than one individual was treated as public. Using fastp trimming at Q25 and MiXCR clonotype assembly, TCRdb reanalyzed the public sequencing data and kept in-frame beta chains. Rows with a matching CDR3 protein are joined into one entry that keeps the most common DNA and genes. None of the V and J calls come from the authors' own analysis; TCRdb made them. The sample table lists 700,000 or so distinct CDR3 sequences, about 30% of them with a count of one. Clones ranked in the top ten supply under 55% of the sample.

The V gene is TRBV2 and the J gene is TRBJ1-1, with no confident D gene call. This TCR was recovered from a female donor with Graves disease. The sample here was peripheral blood mononuclear cells (PBMCs), taken when the disease was refractory, from a patient treated with antithyroid drugs. The base sequence is TGTGCCAGCAGTGTACAGTACGCTGAAGCTTTCTTT. Translation gives CASSVQYAEAFF.